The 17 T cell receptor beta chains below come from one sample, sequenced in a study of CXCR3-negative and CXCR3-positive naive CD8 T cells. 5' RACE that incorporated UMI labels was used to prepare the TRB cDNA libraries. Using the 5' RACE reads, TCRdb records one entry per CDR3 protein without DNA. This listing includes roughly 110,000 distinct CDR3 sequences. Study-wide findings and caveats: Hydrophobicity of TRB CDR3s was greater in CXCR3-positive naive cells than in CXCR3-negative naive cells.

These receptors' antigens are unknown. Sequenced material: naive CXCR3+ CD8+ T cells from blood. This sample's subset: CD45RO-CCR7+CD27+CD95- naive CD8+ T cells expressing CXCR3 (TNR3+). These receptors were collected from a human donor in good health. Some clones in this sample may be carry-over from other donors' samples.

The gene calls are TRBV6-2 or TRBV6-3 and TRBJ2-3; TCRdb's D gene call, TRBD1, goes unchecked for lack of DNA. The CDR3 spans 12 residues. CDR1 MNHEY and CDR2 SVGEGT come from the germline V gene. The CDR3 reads CASSWGSDTQYF.

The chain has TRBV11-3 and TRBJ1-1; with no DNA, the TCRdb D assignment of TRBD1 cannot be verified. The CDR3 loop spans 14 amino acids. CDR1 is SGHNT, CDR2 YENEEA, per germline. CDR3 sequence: CASSLDRENTEAFF.

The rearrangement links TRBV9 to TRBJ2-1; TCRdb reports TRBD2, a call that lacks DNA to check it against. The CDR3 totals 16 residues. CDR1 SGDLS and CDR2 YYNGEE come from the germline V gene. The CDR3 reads CASSVGLAGDHNEQFF.

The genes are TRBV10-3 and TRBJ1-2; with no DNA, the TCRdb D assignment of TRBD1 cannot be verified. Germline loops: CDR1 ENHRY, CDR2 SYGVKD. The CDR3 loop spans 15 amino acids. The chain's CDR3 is CAISESGTGADGYTF.

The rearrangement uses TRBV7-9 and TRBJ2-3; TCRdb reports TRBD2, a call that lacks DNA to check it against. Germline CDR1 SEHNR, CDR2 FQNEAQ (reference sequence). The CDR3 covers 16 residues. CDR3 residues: CASSQATSGGTDTQYF.

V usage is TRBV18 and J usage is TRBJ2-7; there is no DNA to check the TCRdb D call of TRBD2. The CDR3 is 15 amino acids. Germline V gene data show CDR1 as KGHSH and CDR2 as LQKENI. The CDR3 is CASSPRVADVGEQYF.

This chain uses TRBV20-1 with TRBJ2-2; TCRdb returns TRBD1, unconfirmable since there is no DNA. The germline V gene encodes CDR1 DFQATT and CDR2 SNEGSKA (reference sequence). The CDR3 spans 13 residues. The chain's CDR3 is CSANWGLPGELFF.

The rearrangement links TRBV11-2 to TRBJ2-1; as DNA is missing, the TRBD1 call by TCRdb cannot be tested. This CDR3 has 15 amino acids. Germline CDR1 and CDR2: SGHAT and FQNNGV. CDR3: CASSPYRYTGDEQFF.

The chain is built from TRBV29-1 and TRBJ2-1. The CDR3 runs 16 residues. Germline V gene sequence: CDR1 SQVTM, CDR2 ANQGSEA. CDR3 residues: CSVEDLTRSLYNEQFF.

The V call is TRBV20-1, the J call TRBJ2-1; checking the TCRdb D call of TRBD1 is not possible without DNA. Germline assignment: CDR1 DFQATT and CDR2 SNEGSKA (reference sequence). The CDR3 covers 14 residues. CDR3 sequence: CSARGRDSYNEQFF.

The CDR3 reads CASSQDRQSYEQYF. The chain employs TRBV4-3 and TRBJ2-7. The CDR3 loop spans 14 amino acids. Germline V gene sequence: CDR1 LGHNA, CDR2 YSLEER.

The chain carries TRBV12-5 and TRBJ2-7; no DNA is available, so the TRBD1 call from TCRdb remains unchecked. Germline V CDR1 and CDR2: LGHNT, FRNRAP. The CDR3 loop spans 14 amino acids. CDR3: CASGGQGGPYEQYF. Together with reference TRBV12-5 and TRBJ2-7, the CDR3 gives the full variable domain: DARVTQTPRHKVTEMGQEVTMRCQPILGHNTVFWYRQTMMQGLELLAYFRNRAPLDDSGMPKDRFSAEMPDATLATLKIQPSEPRDSAVYFCASGGQGGPYEQYFGPGTRLTVT.

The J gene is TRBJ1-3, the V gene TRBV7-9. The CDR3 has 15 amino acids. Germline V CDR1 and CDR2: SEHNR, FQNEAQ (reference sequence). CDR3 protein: CASSLIRGSGNTIYF.

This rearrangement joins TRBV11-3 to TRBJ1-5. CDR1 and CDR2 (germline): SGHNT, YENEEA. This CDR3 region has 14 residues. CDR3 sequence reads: CARQGAPSNQPQHF.

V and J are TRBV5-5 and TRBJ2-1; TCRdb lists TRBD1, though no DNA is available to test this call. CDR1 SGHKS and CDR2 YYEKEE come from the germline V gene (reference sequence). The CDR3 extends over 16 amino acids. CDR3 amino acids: CASSYTGTIVYNEQFF.

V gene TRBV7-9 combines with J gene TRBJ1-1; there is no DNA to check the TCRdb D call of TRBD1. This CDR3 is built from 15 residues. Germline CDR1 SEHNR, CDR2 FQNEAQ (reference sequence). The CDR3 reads CASSSPTGLNTEAFF.

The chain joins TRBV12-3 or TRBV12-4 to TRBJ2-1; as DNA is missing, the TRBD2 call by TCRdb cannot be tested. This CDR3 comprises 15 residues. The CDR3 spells CASRATSGSGNEQFF.